Following are 9 T cell receptor beta chains from one sample sequenced in a study of blood T cell repertoires in COVID-19. Generated by immunoSEQ multiplex PCR, the TCRdb table keeps only in-frame clones and is missing some. The top ten hold around 10% of the sample, which has a few hundred thousand clones, about 89% seen once. Source material: peripheral blood. Receptors were obtained from a man aged 35 to 55 who had recovered from COVID-19.

The rearrangement joins TRBV10-3 to TRBJ1-5; the match to TRBD1 covers 8 bases. Unmatched junction bases numbered 8, after V lost 10 bases and J lost 6 bases. The germline CDR1 and CDR2 sequences are ENHRY and SYGVKD. This CDR3 contains 13 residues. In DNA, the CDR3 is TGTGCCACCCGGACAGGGACGGCTCAGCCCCAGCATTTT. It encodes CATRTGTAQPQHF.

This clone was picked up one time. This chain links TRBV18 with TRBJ2-5; 7 nucleotides agree with TRBD2. Germline-derived CDR1 and CDR2 are KGHSH and LQKENI. This CDR3 has 15 residues. J was trimmed by 1 base and V by 1 base; bases with no gene match: 3. CDR3 nucleotide sequence: TGTGCCAGCTCACCACGGCGGGGGTCCCAAGAGACCCAGTACTTC. Its protein product is CASSPRRGSQETQYF. Full variable domain (rest looked up from reference TRBV18 and TRBJ2-5): NAGVMQNPRHLVRRRGQEARLRCSPMKGHSHVYWYRQLPEEGLKFMVYLQKENIIDESGMPKERFSAEFPKEGPSILRIQQVVRGDSAAYFCASSPRRGSQETQYFGPGTRLLVL.

The V gene is TRBV6-6, the J gene TRBJ1-2, with unresolved D. CDR1 MNHNY and CDR2 SVGAGI come from the germline V gene (reference sequence). This CDR3 region has 14 residues. V lost 10 bases to trimming and J lost 5 bases, with 20 bases between them. This CDR3 reads CAIESISIPYGYTF. CDR3 sequence (DNA): TGTGCCATAGAAAGCATCTCCATTCCATATGGCTACACCTTC.

The chain recombines TRBV3-1 (or the pseudogene TRBV3-2) with TRBJ2-7, with D unclear. This CDR3 is 14 amino acids long. CDR1 and CDR2 (germline): LGHDT, YNNKEL (reference sequence). Deletions cut 4 bases from V and 3 bases from J, with 13 bases between. The DNA of the CDR3 is TGTGCCAGCAGCCGGGCCGACACTTTCTACGAGCAGTACTTC. This codes for CASSRADTFYEQYF.

CDR3 DNA: TGCGCCAGCAGCCCCGGACCGAAGGGGTTGGCTTTCTTT. This translates into CASSPGPKGLAFF. This sequence joins TRBV4-3 and TRBJ1-1; TRBD1 might be the D (5 bases). V was shortened by 4 bases and J by 11 bases, with 17 bases between the two germline ends. The CDR3 length is 13 residues. Germline V gene lookup returns CDR1 LGHNA and CDR2 YSLEER.

This clone was counted between two and nine times. This sequence joins TRBV19 and TRBJ1-1, with D unclear. The CDR3 length is 13 residues. CDR1 is LNHDA, CDR2 SQIVND, per germline (reference sequence). The V end lost 3 bases, the J end lost 3 bases, and 8 bases lay between the germline ends. In nucleotides, the CDR3 is TGTGCCAGTAGTATTAGTCAGGACACTGAAGCTTTCTTT. The encoded protein is CASSISQDTEAFF.

The chain joins TRBV5-1 to TRBJ1-6; no clear D gene. Germline loops: CDR1 SGHRS, CDR2 YFSETQ. CDR3 length: 15 amino acids. The V end lost 0 bases, the J end lost 0 bases, and 4 bases lay between the germline ends. The CDR3 loop reads CASSLDGSYNSPLHF. DNA of the CDR3: TGCGCCAGCAGCTTGGACGGCTCCTATAATTCACCCCTCCACTTT.

The chain combines TRBV5-6 with TRBJ2-3, with a tentative D call TRBD1 (5 bases). Trimming shortened V by 4 bases and J by 4 bases, and 16 bases separated the two germline ends. CDR1 and CDR2 (germline): SGHDT, YYEEEE. This CDR3 spans 15 amino acids. The DNA of the CDR3 is TGTGCCAGCAGCAAAGGACAACGTGTCGCAGATACGCAGTATTTT. This gives the protein CASSKGQRVADTQYF.

Only a few counts were recorded for this clone. The V call is TRBV13, the J call TRBJ1-2; TRBD1 matches at 7 bases. Losses at the gene ends were 1 base for V and 6 bases for J; bases not matched to a gene: 5. In germline, CDR1 is PRHDT, CDR2 FYEKMQ (reference sequence). The CDR3 has 14 amino acids. The CDR3 bases are TGTGCCAGCAGCTTAGTAGGGCAGGGGGATGGCTACACCTTC. It is translated as CASSLVGQGDGYTF.